This T cell receptor (beta chain) was identified during a study of T cell responses to AZD1222 COVID-19 vaccine. Study-wide points: Spike regions recognized by vaccine-associated CD4 TCRs spanned the protein, led by 160-218 and 743-854. Samples come after the peak T cell response, not at day 14.

The CDR3 has 13 residues. V lost 8 bases and J lost 7, with 15 bases in between. Germline V gene lookup returns CDR1 MNHEY and CDR2 SVGAGI. This clone has more than one count but fewer than ten. Its antigen is unknown. This table comes from immunoSEQ multiplex PCR, and its TCRdb copy is limited to in-frame clones, with some not included. The data show approximately 46,000 clones, around three quarters seen once. V is TRBV6-5 and J is TRBJ1-5, with unresolved D. This sequence originates from an adult in good health. The starting material was peripheral blood, obtained on day 0 of AZD1222 vaccination. As DNA, the CDR3 is TGTGCCAGCGGACCTCTTAGTCGCCAGCCCCAGCATTTT. It translates to CASGPLSRQPQHF.